Detailed here is one T cell receptor beta chain. The antigen remains unidentified. This entry is derived from a study of T cells in Graves' hyperthyroidism and ophthalmopathy. Findings of the study overall: Ophthalmopathy and stable hyperthyroidism were separated by a 13 V-J model.

Germline V gives CDR1 MDHEN, CDR2 SYDVKM. The V end was cut by 10 bases, the J end by 8 bases, with 5 bases between. The CDR3 is made up of 8 amino acids. RNA transcripts were the template for amplifying TCR beta CDR3 regions. HTBI primers were employed in a first-round RT-PCR of the TCR CDR3. One entry per CDR3 protein results from TCRdb running MiXCR on the multiplex PCR reads. The table shows more than 450,000 distinct CDR3 sequences, with around 15% occurring only once. The sequencing sample was made of blood. The rearrangement joins TRBV28 to TRBJ1-2, with D unclear. This sequence originates from a woman aged 40 to 50 with Graves' hyperthyroidism. CDR3 DNA sequence: TGTGCCACCGGAGGCTACACCTTC. The encoded protein is CATGGYTF.